This record concerns one T cell receptor beta chain sequence. The clone's antigen remains unknown. No base quality information exists; no much larger clone differs at one position. There are 15 amino acids in the CDR3, from cysteine to phenylalanine inclusive. The read is trimmed to its CDR3 DNA, 45 bases read in frame from base 1. V is shortened by 4 bases, J by 3 bases, and the region joining them spans 14 bases. Reading the germline V gene (reference sequence) gives CDR1 SGHNT and CDR2 YYREEE. The entry originates in a study of blood T cells in healthy people across ages (dated by TCRdb to 2014 to 2015). Turning to the overall study: Template switching captured roughly one uniquely barcoded TCR beta cDNA molecule per two T cells in model experiments. The study analyzed two additional independent replicas of 1 million unique cDNA reads from the same blood draw for two donors, one aged 18 to 30 and one aged 80 or older. The donors were divided into four age groups: young (average around 16 years), middle-aged (about 41), aged (approximately 62) and long-lived (nearly 85). Donors of different ages were randomly distributed across sequencing lanes to avoid experimental bias. To track age-related changes in TCR beta repertoire diversity, the study relied on deep sequencing normalized with unique cDNA molecular identifiers.

Donors were 39 systemically healthy Caucasian individuals from Russia aged roughly 6 to 90 years. Each donor gave 8 to 10 milliliters of peripheral blood, drawn into EDTA-treated Vacutainer tubes. Ficoll-Paque density-gradient centrifugation was used to isolate PBMCs, with at least 6 million per sample. Trizol reagent was used to extract total RNA from PBMCs, with at least 5.5 micrograms per sample. Naive CD45RAhigh/CD27high T cell percentages were measured by flow cytometry on a PBMC aliquot from every donor. What the work shows at the level of the full study, not this receptor alone: Bulk unsorted PBMC profiling prevented conclusive comparison of naive and antigen-experienced compartments. Because the CMV infection status of the donors was unknown, age-related changes in expanded clonotypes may potentially have been confounded. A strong correlation was found between observed TCR beta diversity and the percentage of naive T cells measured by flow cytometry. As age increased, observed TCR beta diversity per million T cells dropped in a roughly linear way, and a significant reduction was already evident by age around 41. Compared with the aged group, more naive CD4+ T cells, fewer expanded clones and increased TCR diversity were shown by the long-lived group, suggesting age selection. Estimates of total diversity from one million sequenced T cells were regarded as lower bounds and underestimates.

The library was produced with 5' RACE. The listed sequencing device is Illumina HiSeq 2500. A second PCR of about 6 to 11 cycles was performed with a sample-barcoded 5' primer and a J-beta primer mix. A unique molecular identifier was introduced onto each TCR beta cDNA molecule by a template-switch 5' adaptor carrying 12 random nucleotides. Each sample yielded at least 2.5 million CDR3-containing paired-end reads. The Mint cDNA synthesis kit, primed by a TRBC-specific oligonucleotide, was used to synthesize first-strand cDNA from all RNA. Following uracil-DNA glycosylase treatment, a first 18-cycle PCR with universal primers M1SS and BC2_uni_R was performed on all cDNA. The paper's data handling went like this. Normalization of each sample was performed by random selection of 1 million high-quality reads, each carrying a distinct molecular identifier. Reads sharing molecular identifiers were discarded rather than binned into consensus sequences. MiTCR, with a Q25 quality threshold and the strictest error-elimination algorithm, was used for CDR3 identification, clonotype clustering and error correction. Lower-bound total TCR beta diversity was estimated with a nonparametric unseen species model using Euler transformation. TCRdb took the public reads, trimmed them with fastp at Q25, ran MiXCR for clone calling and kept in-frame beta chains. Each record represents a unique CDR3 protein, reported with the most common genes and DNA among its rows. What appears here as the V and J calls and clone size reflects TCRdb's work, not the paper's. For this sample the table gives some 1.4 million distinct CDR3 sequences, of which 42% were detected only once. The ten largest clones add up to around 8% of the sample.

The TCR originated in a woman younger than 35 in good health. Sequenced sample: blood. The chain is made from TRBV5-4 and TRBJ2-1; the D gene may be TRBD1 or TRBD2, since each aligns over 5 bases. The CDR3 reads as follows: CASSQQGTLYNEQFF. The DNA reads TGTGCCAGCAGCCAACAAGGGACCCTCTACAATGAGCAGTTCTTC.